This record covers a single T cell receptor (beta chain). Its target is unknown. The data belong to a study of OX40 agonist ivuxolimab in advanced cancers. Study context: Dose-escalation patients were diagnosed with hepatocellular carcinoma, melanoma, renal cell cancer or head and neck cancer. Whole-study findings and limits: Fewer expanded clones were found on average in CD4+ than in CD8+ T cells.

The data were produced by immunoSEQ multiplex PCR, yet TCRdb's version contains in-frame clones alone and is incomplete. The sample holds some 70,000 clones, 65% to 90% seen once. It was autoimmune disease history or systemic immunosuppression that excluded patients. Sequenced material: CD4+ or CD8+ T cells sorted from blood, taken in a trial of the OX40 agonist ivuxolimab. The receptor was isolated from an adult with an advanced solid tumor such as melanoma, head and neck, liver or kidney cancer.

CDR3 sequence reads: CASTPRGGNSPLHF. The CDR3 coding sequence is TGTGCCAGCACTCCAAGGGGAGGTAATTCACCCCTCCACTTT. The chain recombines TRBV6-5 with TRBJ1-6; the D gene is possibly TRBD1 (5 bases). Germline CDR1 and CDR2: MNHEY and SVGAGI. This CDR3 has 14 residues. Trimming took off 7 bases at V and 6 bases at J, with 13 bases between the two ends.